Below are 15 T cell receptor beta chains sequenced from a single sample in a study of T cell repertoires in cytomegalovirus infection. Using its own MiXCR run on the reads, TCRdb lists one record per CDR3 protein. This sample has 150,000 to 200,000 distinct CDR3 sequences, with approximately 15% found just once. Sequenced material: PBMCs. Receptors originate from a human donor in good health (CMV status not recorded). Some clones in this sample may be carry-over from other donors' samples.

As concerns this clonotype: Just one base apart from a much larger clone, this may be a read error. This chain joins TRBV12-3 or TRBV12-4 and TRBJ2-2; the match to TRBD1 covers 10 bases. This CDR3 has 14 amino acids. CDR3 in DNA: TGTACCAGCAGTGTGGACAGGGGGTCCGGGGAGCTGTTTTTT. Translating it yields CTSSVDRGSGELFF.

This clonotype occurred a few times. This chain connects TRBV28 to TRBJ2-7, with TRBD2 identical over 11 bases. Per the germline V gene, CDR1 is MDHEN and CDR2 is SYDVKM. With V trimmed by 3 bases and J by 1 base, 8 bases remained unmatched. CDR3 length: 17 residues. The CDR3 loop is CASSFGASGRFSYEQYF. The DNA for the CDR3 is TGTGCCAGCAGTTTTGGGGCTAGCGGGAGGTTTTCCTACGAGCAGTACTTC.

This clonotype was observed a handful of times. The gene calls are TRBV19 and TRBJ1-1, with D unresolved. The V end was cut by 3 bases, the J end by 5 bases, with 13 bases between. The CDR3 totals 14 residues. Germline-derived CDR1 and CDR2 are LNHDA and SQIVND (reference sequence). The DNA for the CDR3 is TGTGCCAGTAGTATTGAGCGATTTAGGACTGAAGCTTTCTTT. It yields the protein CASSIERFRTEAFF.

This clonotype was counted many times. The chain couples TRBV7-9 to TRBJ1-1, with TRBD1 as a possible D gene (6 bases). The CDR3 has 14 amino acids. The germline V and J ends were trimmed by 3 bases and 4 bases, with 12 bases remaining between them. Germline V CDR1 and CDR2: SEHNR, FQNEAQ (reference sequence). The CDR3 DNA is TGTGCCAGCAGCTTTGGAACAGGGTTCACTGAAGCTTTCTTT. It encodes CASSFGTGFTEAFF.

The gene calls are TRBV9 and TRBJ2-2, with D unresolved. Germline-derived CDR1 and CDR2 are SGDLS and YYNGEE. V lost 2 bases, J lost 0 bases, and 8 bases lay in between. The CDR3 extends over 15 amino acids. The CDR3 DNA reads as TGTGCCAGCAGCGTCAGGCAGACGAACACCGGGGAGCTGTTTTTT. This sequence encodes CASSVRQTNTGELFF.

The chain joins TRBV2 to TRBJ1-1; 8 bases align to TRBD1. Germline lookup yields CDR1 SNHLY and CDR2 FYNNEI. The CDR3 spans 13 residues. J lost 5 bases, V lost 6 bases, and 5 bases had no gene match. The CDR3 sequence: CASSADRGTEAFF. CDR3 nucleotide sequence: TGTGCCAGCAGCGCCGACAGGGGAACTGAAGCTTTCTTT.

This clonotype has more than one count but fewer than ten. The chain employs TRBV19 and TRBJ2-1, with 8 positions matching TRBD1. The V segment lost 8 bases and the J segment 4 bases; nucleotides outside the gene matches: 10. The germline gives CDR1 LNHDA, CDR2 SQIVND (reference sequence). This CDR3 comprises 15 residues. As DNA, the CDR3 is TGTGCCAGTGTTCCGGGGACAGGCCCATACAATGAGCAGTTCTTC. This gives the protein CASVPGTGPYNEQFF.

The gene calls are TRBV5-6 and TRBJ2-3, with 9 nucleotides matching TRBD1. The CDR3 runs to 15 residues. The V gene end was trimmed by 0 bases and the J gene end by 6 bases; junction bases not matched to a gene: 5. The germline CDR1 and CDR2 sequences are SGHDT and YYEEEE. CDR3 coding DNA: TGTGCCAGCAGCTTGGAAACAGGGGGCATCGATACGCAGTATTTT. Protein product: CASSLETGGIDTQYF.

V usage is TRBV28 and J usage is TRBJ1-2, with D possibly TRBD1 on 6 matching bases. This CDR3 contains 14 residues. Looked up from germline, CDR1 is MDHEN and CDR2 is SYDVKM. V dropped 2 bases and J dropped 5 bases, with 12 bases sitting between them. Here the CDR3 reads CASSLVSTGYGYTF. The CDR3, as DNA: TGTGCCAGCAGTTTAGTTTCCACAGGGTATGGCTACACCTTC.

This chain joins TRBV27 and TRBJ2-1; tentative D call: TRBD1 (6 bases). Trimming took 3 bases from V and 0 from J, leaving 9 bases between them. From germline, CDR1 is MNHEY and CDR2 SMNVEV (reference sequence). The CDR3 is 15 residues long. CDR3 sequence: CASSFRGDSYNEQFF. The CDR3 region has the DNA TGTGCCAGCAGTTTCAGGGGAGACTCCTACAATGAGCAGTTCTTC.

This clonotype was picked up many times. The CDR3, as DNA: TGTGCCAGCAGCAGGACAGGGGGCGGAGGGACCGGGGAGCTGTTTTTT. As protein: CASSRTGGGGTGELFF. V gene TRBV7-6 combines with J gene TRBJ2-2; 11 nucleotides match TRBD1. This CDR3 is 16 amino acids long. Germline loops: CDR1 SGHVS, CDR2 FNYEAQ. The junction had 7 bases not matched to a gene; V was cut back by 5 bases and J by 5 bases.

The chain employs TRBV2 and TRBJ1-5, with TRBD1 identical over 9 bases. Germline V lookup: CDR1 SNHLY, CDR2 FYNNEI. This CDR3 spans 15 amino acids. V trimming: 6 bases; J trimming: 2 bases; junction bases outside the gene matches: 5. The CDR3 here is CASRLQGAGNQPQHF. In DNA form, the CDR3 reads TGTGCCAGCAGATTACAGGGGGCTGGCAATCAGCCCCAGCATTTT.

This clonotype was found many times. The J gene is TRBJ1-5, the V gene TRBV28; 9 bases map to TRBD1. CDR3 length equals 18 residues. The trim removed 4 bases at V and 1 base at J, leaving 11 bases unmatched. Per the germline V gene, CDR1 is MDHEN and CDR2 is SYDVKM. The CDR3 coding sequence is TGTGCCAGCAGTTACACCGGGACAGGGTCTAGGAGCAATCAGCCCCAGCATTTT. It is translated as CASSYTGTGSRSNQPQHF. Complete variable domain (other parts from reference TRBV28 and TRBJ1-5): DVKVTQSSRYLVKRTGEKVFLECVQDMDHENMFWYRQDPGLGLRLIYFSYDVKMKEKGDIPEGYSVSREKKERFSLILESASTNQTSMYLCASSYTGTGSRSNQPQHFGDGTRLSIL.

This CDR3 is CASSLTGGGNEKLFF. DNA for the CDR3: TGTGCCAGCAGCTTGACAGGGGGCGGGAATGAAAAACTGTTTTTT. The chain uses TRBV5-4 and TRBJ1-4; TRBD1 matches at 9 bases. V lost 1 base to trimming and J lost 5 bases; unmatched junction nucleotides: 3. CDR3 length equals 15 residues. Germline CDR1 is SGHNT and CDR2 is YYREEE (reference sequence).

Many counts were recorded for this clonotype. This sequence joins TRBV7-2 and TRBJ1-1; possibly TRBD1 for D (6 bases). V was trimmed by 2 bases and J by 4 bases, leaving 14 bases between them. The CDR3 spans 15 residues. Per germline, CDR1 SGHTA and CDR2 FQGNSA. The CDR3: CASSLLRGWGTEAFF. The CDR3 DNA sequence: TGTGCCAGCAGCTTACTCAGGGGTTGGGGCACTGAAGCTTTCTTT.